This T cell receptor beta chain was found in a study of blood T cells in healthy people across ages. Sample-barcoded 5' priming and a J-beta primer mix drove a second PCR of 7 to 11 cycles. TCRdb fed the 5' RACE reads into MiXCR, producing one record per CDR3 protein. This sample has just over 1 million distinct CDR3 sequences, with 35% to 55% found just once. This clonotype was seen more than once but under ten times. The clonotype comes from a woman aged 55 to 70 in good health. The material sequenced was blood.

Here the CDR3 reads CSVERGLENYGYTF. CDR3 nucleotides: TGCAGCGTGGAAAGGGGTTTGGAAAACTATGGCTACACCTTC. J is TRBJ1-2 and V is TRBV29-1; D may be TRBD1 (5 bases). The CDR3 consists of 14 residues. V gave up 6 bases and J gave up 2 bases, with 16 bases separating them. CDR1 and CDR2 from the germline V gene are SQVTM and ANQGSEA. The whole variable domain, filled in from reference TRBV29-1 and TRBJ1-2, reads SAVISQKPSRDICQRGTSLTIQCQVDSQVTMMFWYRQQPGQSLTLIATANQGSEATYESGFVIDKFPISRPNLTFSTLTVSNMSPEDSSIYLCSVERGLENYGYTFGSGTRLTVV.